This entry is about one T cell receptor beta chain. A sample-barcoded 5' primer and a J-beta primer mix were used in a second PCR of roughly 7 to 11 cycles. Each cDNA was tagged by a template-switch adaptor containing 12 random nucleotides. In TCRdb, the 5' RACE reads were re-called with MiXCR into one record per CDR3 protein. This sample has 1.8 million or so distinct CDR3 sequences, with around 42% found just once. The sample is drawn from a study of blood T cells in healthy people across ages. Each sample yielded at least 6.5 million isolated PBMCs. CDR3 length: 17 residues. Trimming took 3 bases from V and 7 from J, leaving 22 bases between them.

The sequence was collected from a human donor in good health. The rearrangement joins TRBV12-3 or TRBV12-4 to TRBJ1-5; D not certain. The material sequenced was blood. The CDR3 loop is CASSFTADVRGGQPQHF. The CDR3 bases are TGTGCCAGCAGTTTCACGGCCGATGTTAGAGGAGGGCAGCCCCAGCATTTT.